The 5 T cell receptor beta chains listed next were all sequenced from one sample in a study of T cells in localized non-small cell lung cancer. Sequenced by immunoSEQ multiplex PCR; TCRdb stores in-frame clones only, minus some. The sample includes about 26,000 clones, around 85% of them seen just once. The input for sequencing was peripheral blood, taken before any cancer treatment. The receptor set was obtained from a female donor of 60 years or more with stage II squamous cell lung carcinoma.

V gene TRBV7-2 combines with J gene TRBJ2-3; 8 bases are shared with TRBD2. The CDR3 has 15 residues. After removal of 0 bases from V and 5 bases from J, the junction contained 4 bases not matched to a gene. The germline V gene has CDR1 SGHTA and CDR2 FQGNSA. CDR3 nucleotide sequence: TGTGCCAGCAGCTTAGCAGCGGGAGTTCAAGATACGCAGTATTTT. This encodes CASSLAAGVQDTQYF.

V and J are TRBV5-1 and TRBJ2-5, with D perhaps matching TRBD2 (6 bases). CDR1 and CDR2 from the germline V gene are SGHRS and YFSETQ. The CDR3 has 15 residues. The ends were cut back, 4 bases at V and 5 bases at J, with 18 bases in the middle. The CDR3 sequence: CASSLRDSSLETQYF. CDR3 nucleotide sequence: TGCGCCAGCAGCCTCAGGGACTCCTCGCTGGAGACCCAGTACTTC.

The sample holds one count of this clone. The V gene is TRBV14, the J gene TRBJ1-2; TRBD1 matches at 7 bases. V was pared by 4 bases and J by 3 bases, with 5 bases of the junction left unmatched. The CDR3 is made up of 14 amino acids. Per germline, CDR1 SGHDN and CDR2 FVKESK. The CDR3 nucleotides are TGTGCCAGCAGCCCGCCGGGACAGCACTATGGCTACACCTTC. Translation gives CASSPPGQHYGYTF.

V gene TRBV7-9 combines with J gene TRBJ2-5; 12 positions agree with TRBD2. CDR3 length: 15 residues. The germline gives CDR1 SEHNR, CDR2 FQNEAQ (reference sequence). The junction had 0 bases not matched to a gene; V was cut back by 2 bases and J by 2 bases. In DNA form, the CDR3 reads TGTGCCAGCAGCTTAACTAGCGGGGGGCAAGAGACCCAGTACTTC. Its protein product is CASSLTSGGQETQYF.

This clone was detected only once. The CDR3 reads CASSQQGDQPQHF. As DNA, the CDR3 is TGTGCCAGCAGTCAACAGGGAGATCAGCCCCAGCATTTT. The rearrangement links TRBV6-5 to TRBJ1-5, with D possibly being TRBD1 (6 bases). The CDR3 consists of 13 residues. Germline CDR1 reads MNHEY; CDR2 reads SVGAGI. The ends were cut back, 5 bases at V and 5 bases at J, with 10 bases in the middle.